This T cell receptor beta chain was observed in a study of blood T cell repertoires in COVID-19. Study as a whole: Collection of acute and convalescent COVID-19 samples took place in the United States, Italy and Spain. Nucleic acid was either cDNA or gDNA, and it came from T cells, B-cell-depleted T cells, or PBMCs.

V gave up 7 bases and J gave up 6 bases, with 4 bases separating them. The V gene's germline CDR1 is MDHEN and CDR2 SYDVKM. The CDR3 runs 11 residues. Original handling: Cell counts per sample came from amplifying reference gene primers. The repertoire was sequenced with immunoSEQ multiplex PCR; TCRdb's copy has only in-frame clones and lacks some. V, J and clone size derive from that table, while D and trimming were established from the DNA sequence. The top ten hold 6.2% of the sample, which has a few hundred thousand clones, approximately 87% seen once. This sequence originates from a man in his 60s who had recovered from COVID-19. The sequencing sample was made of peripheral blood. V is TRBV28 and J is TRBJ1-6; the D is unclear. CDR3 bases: TGTGCCAGCACCGGTAATTCACCCCTCCACTTT. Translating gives CASTGNSPLHF.